This T cell receptor beta chain was sequenced in a study of beta chain features in type 1 diabetes. The study's findings and limits: The study found moderately but significantly shorter TCRB CDR3s in all four CD4+ subsets of Type 1 diabetes patients. Patients showed naive, central memory and Treg TCRB repertoires that appeared more similar than those of healthy donors.

CD45RO/CCR7/CD25/CD127/CD95/CD27 staining was used to isolate CD4+ naive, central memory, regulatory and stem cell-like memory cells by sorting. A remark on this clone: Its antigen is not known.

Reverse transcription of all isolated RNA meant that expressed TCRB transcripts were sequenced. The data were produced by immunoSEQ multiplex PCR, yet TCRdb's version contains in-frame clones alone and is incomplete. The sample comprises 350,000 or so clones, around 20% of which are singletons, and roughly 0.045% rests with the top ten. The CDR3 is 12 amino acids. From germline, CDR1 is MNHNS and CDR2 SASEGT. V was cut by 3 bases and J by 16 bases, with 16 bases left in between. V is TRBV6-1 and J is TRBJ2-1; a weak D match, TRBD2 (6 bases). This receptor was taken from a woman younger than 35 in good health. Sequencing was carried out using naive CD4+ T cells from blood. DNA of the CDR3: TGTGCCAGCAGTGATCTCCGGGACTCCCCCTTCTTC. Amino acid sequence: CASSDLRDSPFF.